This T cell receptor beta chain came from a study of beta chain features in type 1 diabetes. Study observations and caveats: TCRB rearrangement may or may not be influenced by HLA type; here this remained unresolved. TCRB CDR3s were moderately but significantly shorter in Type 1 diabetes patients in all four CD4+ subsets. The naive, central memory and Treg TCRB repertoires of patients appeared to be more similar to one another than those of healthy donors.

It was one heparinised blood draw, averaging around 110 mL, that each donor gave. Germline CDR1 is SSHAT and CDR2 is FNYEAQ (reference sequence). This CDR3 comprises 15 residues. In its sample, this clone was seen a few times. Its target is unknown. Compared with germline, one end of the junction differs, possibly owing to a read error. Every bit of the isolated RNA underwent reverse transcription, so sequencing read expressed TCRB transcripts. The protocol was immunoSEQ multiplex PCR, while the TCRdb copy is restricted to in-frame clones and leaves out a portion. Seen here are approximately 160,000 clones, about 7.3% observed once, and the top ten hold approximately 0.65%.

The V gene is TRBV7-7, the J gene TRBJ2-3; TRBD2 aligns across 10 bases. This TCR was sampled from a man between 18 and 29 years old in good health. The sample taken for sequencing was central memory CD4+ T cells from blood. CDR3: CASSLGLADSDTQYF. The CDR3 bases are TGTGCTAGCAGCCTAGGACTAGCGGATTCAGATACGCAGTATTTT.